The clone carrying this T cell receptor (beta chain) has ten or more counts. Its antigen remains unidentified. With 0 bases removed from V and 11 bases from J, the gap between germline ends came to 16 bases. Germline CDR1 is SQVTM and CDR2 is ANQGSEA. The CDR3 is made up of 13 amino acids. This specimen belongs to a study of tumor-infiltrating lymphocytes in primary liver carcinoma. Overall study: All lesions had stage T1-T3 N0M0 and roughly 4 to 11 cm widths. Samples returned roughly 3.5 to 7.5 million productive TCRbeta reads each. Read depth did not differ significantly between tissue types. Study-wide results and limits: Tumors had a top-250-clone fraction that was significantly higher than blood (p = 0.039). Compared with tumor region pairs, tumor-adjacent and tumor-blood pairs overlapped less.

Each 20-30 mg portion of unsorted bulk tissue served as the source for co-extraction of RNA and DNA. A constant-region primer served to make TCR beta cDNA from approximately 490 ng total RNA. Library construction for TCR beta comprised three nested multiplex PCR rounds performed with slightly modified ARM-PCR. With TRBV1-TRBV30 forward primers and a C-beta reverse primer, the first two PCR rounds were run for approximately 9 cycles each. TCRdb passed the multiplex PCR reads through MiXCR, listing each CDR3 protein once. The data contain approximately 92,000 distinct CDR3 sequences, around 68% of them seen just once; the ten biggest clones take up approximately 30%.

Sequencing was done on a sample of tumor-adjacent normal liver tissue. V gene TRBV29-1 combines with J gene TRBJ2-5; TRBD2 might be the D (7 bases). The sequence derives from a man aged 40-49 years with primary liver carcinoma and hepatitis B virus infection. CDR3 DNA: TGCAGCGTTGAAGATCATCAGGGGAGGGAGCAGTACTTC. This gives the protein CSVEDHQGREQYF.